Reported below is one T cell receptor beta chain. Antigen unknown. The V and J ends lost 6 bases and 7 bases respectively, with 19 bases between them. Germline V lookup: CDR1 MNHNY, CDR2 SVGAGI (reference sequence). The CDR3 spans 15 residues. The data stem from a study of OX40 agonist ivuxolimab in advanced cancers. Study-level points and caveats: Averaging showed that CD8+ T cells had more expanded clones than CD4+ did.

Method: immunoSEQ multiplex PCR; TCRdb's copy keeps in-frame clones and lacks some. Of approximately 84,000 clones listed, about 90% are singletons. This chain connects TRBV6-6 to TRBJ2-1; D tentatively reads TRBD1 or TRBD2 (5 bases each). This material consisted of CD4+ or CD8+ T cells sorted from blood, taken in a trial of the OX40 agonist ivuxolimab. The clonotype was recovered from an adult with an advanced solid tumor such as melanoma, head and neck, liver or kidney cancer. CDR3 protein: CASSPGTRLWNEQFF. DNA of the CDR3: TGTGCCAGCAGCCCCGGGACCAGGTTGTGGAATGAGCAGTTCTTC.